These 21 T cell receptor beta chains originate from one sample sequenced in a study of cytomegalovirus exposure and HLA in healthy donors. Primers included in the PCR were 60 Vbeta and 13 Jbeta primers. Clones were sequenced by immunoSEQ multiplex PCR, and TCRdb holds only the in-frame ones, with some missing. The data show some 170,000 clones, nearly 80% seen once. Sequenced: PBMCs. Every receptor here comes from a female donor in good health and CMV-seronegative.

This chain joins TRBV7-2 and TRBJ2-7; D not resolved. V was clipped by 5 bases and J by 2 bases, with 13 bases between them. The CDR3 length is 14 residues. The V gene's germline CDR1 is SGHTA and CDR2 FQGNSA. In DNA form, the CDR3 reads TGTGCCAGCAGCACCCCGGCCGGAGCCTACGAGCAGTACTTC. Protein: CASSTPAGAYEQYF.

V and J are TRBV29-1 and TRBJ1-2; 9 nucleotides align to TRBD1. The CDR3 sequence is 14 residues long. Per germline, CDR1 SQVTM and CDR2 ANQGSEA. V was clipped by 0 bases and J by 8 bases; unmatched bases: 7. In DNA form, the CDR3 reads TGCAGCGTTGAAGATATCGGGACAGGGCAAGGCTACACCTTC. Its protein product is CSVEDIGTGQGYTF.

The chain is built from TRBV9 and TRBJ2-3; no clear D gene. V was shortened by 0 bases and J by 3 bases, with 17 bases between the two germline ends. The CDR3 has 17 amino acids. CDR1 and CDR2 (germline): SGDLS, YYNGEE. The CDR3 here is CASSVGAIPLVTDTQYF. The DNA for the CDR3 is TGTGCCAGCAGCGTAGGCGCGATACCCCTCGTGACAGATACGCAGTATTTT.

This clone turned up a few times. V and J are TRBV25-1 and TRBJ1-3, with D uncertain. Trimming took off 5 bases at V and 1 base at J, with 9 bases between the two ends. Germline values: CDR1 MGHDK, CDR2 SYGVNS. The CDR3 length is 14 residues. CDR3 nucleotide sequence: TGTGCCAGCAGTAGCCTACTATCTGGAAACACCATATATTTT. This encodes CASSSLLSGNTIYF.

V gene TRBV19 combines with J gene TRBJ2-6; D is undetermined. CDR1 and CDR2 from the germline V gene are LNHDA and SQIVND (reference sequence). The length of the CDR3 is 16 residues. V lost 6 bases, J lost 0 bases, and 12 bases lay in between. Here the CDR3 DNA reads TGTGCCAGTAGCATCTCCCAGTCCTCTGGGGCCAACGTCCTGACTTTC. Its protein is CASSISQSSGANVLTF. Looking up the rest from reference TRBV19 and TRBJ2-6 gives the full variable domain: DGGITQSPKYLFRKEGQNVTLSCEQNLNHDAMYWYRQDPGQGLRLIYYSQIVNDFQKGDIAEGYSVSREKKESFPLTVTSAQKNPTAFYLCASSISQSSGANVLTFGAGSRLTVL.

This rearrangement joins TRBV7-8 to TRBJ1-2; 8 nucleotides match TRBD1. V lost 5 bases and J lost 4; bases outside the gene matches: 21. The CDR3 is 19 amino acids. The germline gives CDR1 SGHVS, CDR2 FQNEAQ. CDR3 coding DNA: TGTGCCAGCAGCATACTGACCGGGACAGGTTCAGCGGGAACCTATGGCTACACCTTC. Amino acid sequence: CASSILTGTGSAGTYGYTF.

The chain carries TRBV7-2 and TRBJ2-7; D is uncertain. This CDR3 contains 14 residues. CDR1 and CDR2 from the germline V gene are SGHTA and FQGNSA. V gave up 5 bases and J gave up 1 base, with 12 bases separating them. CDR3 protein: CASSPTDWSYEQYF. The CDR3, as DNA: TGTGCCAGCAGCCCAACAGATTGGTCCTACGAGCAGTACTTC. The full variable domain, in which reference TRBV7-2 and TRBJ2-7 provide the parts outside the CDR3, is GAGVSQSPSNKVTEKGKDVELRCDPISGHTALYWYRQSLGQGLEFLIYFQGNSAPDKSGLPSDRFSAERTGGSVSTLTIQRTQQEDSAVYLCASSPTDWSYEQYFGPGTRLTVT.

The chain is built from TRBV7-9 and TRBJ2-7; possible D gene TRBD2, 5 bases. Germline-derived CDR1 and CDR2 are SEHNR and FQNEAQ (reference sequence). CDR3 size: 14 residues. V was trimmed by 3 bases and J by 2 bases, leaving 11 bases between them. The CDR3 region is CASSFVGRPYEQYF. The CDR3 bases are TGTGCCAGCAGCTTTGTGGGGAGACCCTACGAGCAGTACTTC.

Concerning this clone: At one end, the junction sequence differs from germline, possibly due to a read error. The chain recombines TRBV5-5 with TRBJ2-7, with 12 bases lining up with TRBD1. The CDR3 sequence is 17 residues long. CDR1 is SGHKS and CDR2 is YYEKEE in the germline V gene (reference sequence). CDR3 DNA sequence: TGTGCCGGCAGCTGGCAGCCGGGACAGGGGGCGATAAACGAGCAGTACTTC. Translated: CAGSWQPGQGAINEQYF.

This chain connects TRBV5-1 to TRBJ2-1; the match to TRBD2 covers 12 bases. This CDR3 has 15 amino acids. Germline values: CDR1 SGHRS, CDR2 YFSETQ. V was pared by 4 bases and J by 9 bases, with 8 bases of the junction left unmatched. CDR3 nucleotide sequence: TGCGCCAGCAGCCGGACTAGCGGGATGGAGGGTGAGCAGTTCTTC. Its translation: CASSRTSGMEGEQFF.

This chain links TRBV7-8 with TRBJ1-1, with TRBD1 identical over 9 bases. Germline V gives CDR1 SGHVS, CDR2 FQNEAQ. The junction had 10 bases not matched to a gene; V was cut back by 4 bases and J by 4 bases. This CDR3 has 16 amino acids. This CDR3 is CASSWPPGQGSTEAFF. CDR3 coding DNA: TGTGCCAGCAGCTGGCCCCCGGGACAGGGCAGCACTGAAGCTTTCTTT.

The chain recombines TRBV4-3 with TRBJ2-7; TRBD1 matches at 7 bases. The CDR3 is 16 amino acids. CDR1 is LGHNA, CDR2 YSLEER, per germline. Trimming at V came to 2 bases and at J to 4 bases, leaving 11 bases not matched to a gene. The CDR3 sequence is CASSQSARQGPYEQYF. The CDR3 region has the DNA TGCGCCAGCAGCCAATCGGCGCGACAGGGACCTTACGAGCAGTACTTC.

This clone was observed a handful of times. The chain combines TRBV5-1 with TRBJ2-1; the match to TRBD2 covers 11 bases. CDR3 length: 15 residues. Germline lookup yields CDR1 SGHRS and CDR2 YFSETQ. V trimming: 1 base; J trimming: 6 bases; junction bases outside the gene matches: 3. The CDR3 DNA reads as TGCGCCAGCAGCTTGACTAGCGGGAGTATCAATGAGCAGTTCTTC. Its translation: CASSLTSGSINEQFF.

This chain uses TRBV14 with TRBJ2-1; D is uncertain. Germline assignment: CDR1 SGHDN and CDR2 FVKESK. The CDR3 is 16 residues long. V lost 1 base and J 0 bases, leaving 10 bases between the germline ends. As DNA, the CDR3 is TGTGCCAGCAGCCAAGCTCCGCGCCGCTCCTACAATGAGCAGTTCTTC. Amino acid sequence: CASSQAPRRSYNEQFF.

The V and J genes are TRBV6-4 and TRBJ2-7, with D perhaps TRBD2 (5 bases). V was shortened by 3 bases and J by 0 bases, with 12 bases between the two germline ends. The CDR3 is 15 residues long. In germline, CDR1 is MRHNA, CDR2 SNTAGT. This CDR3 reads CASSEKADLSYEQYF. The CDR3 DNA is TGTGCCAGCAGTGAGAAAGCGGACCTCTCCTACGAGCAGTACTTC.

The V and J genes are TRBV4-2 and TRBJ2-6, with D perhaps matching TRBD1 (6 bases). The CDR3 covers 15 residues. Trimming removed 5 bases from V and 2 bases from J, with 10 bases in between. Germline CDR1 LGHNA, CDR2 YNFKEQ. The DNA for the CDR3 is TGTGCCAGCAGCTATACAGGGACTGGGGCCAACGTCCTGACTTTC. It yields the protein CASSYTGTGANVLTF.

This clone has just one count. The chain carries TRBV19 and TRBJ2-1; 8 positions match TRBD1. With V trimmed by 3 bases and J by 15 bases, 7 bases remained unmatched. The CDR3 runs to 12 residues. Germline V gene data show CDR1 as LNHDA and CDR2 as SQIVND (reference sequence). CDR3: CASSMKDRVPFF. The DNA of the CDR3 is TGTGCCAGTAGTATGAAGGACAGGGTACCGTTCTTC.

This clone was seen more than once but under ten times. The J gene is TRBJ1-1, the V gene TRBV5-6, with a tentative D call TRBD1 (6 bases). Germline V gives CDR1 SGHDT, CDR2 YYEEEE. The CDR3 is 15 residues long. Trimming removed 4 bases from V and 5 bases from J, with 18 bases in between. Here the CDR3 reads CASSHSDSRGTEAFF. The CDR3, as DNA: TGTGCCAGCAGCCACTCGGACAGTCGGGGAACTGAAGCTTTCTTT.

V usage is TRBV7-3 and J usage is TRBJ1-1; D is unclear. The ends were cut back, 0 bases at V and 8 bases at J, with 10 bases in the middle. The CDR3 is 13 amino acids. The germline CDR1 and CDR2 sequences are SGHTA and FQGTGA. CDR3: CASSLTENMEAFF. The CDR3 nucleotides are TGTGCCAGCAGCTTAACGGAGAATATGGAAGCTTTCTTT.

In DNA, the CDR3 is TGTGCCAGCAGCTTGTTTACTAGCGGGGCCCGAGAGACCCAGTACTTC. This sequence encodes CASSLFTSGARETQYF. The rearrangement links TRBV5-4 to TRBJ2-5; 10 nucleotides match TRBD2. The CDR3 totals 16 residues. The germline V gene encodes CDR1 SGHNT and CDR2 YYREEE (reference sequence). The ends lost 1 base at V and 4 bases at J; junction bases unmatched: 7.

The genes are TRBV6-4 and TRBJ2-1, with a tentative D call TRBD1 (5 bases). The CDR3 is 13 residues long. V was cut by 3 bases and J by 9 bases, with 12 bases left in between. Looked up from germline, CDR1 is MRHNA and CDR2 is SNTAGT. CDR3 bases: TGTGCCAGCAGTGAATCGATTCAGGGTGAGCAGTTCTTC. Its protein is CASSESIQGEQFF.